These 7 T cell receptor delta chains originate from one sample sequenced in a study of γδ T cells in repeated Plasmodium falciparum infection. TCRdb re-called the multiplex PCR reads with CATT. The profile shows over 55,000 delta-chain clones, around 1.7% of them singletons. Gammadelta T cells were flow-sorted from PBMC into Vgamma9/Vdelta2+ and Vdelta2-negative populations for bulk analysis. Sequencing was carried out using gamma-delta T cells from blood. The source of these receptors is a pool of human donors (malaria-infected and uninfected, not separated).

With regard to this clone: TCRdb's entry gives the protein of a much larger clone, which mismatches this DNA's translation at residues 10 and 13, likely from a read error; the protein reported here is translated from the DNA. The chain links TRDV1 to TRDJ1; 7 bases fit TRDD3. The CDR3 has 21 amino acids. The junction had 28 bases not matched to a gene; V was cut back by 5 bases and J by 4 bases. The V gene's germline CDR1 is TSWWSYY and CDR2 QGS. As DNA, the CDR3 is TGTGCTCTTGGGAAATACCGTCCGAACTGTGGGGGACACGAGGGGTTCGATAAACTCATCTTT. This gives the protein CALGKYRPNCGGHEGFDKLIF.

In its sample, this clone was seen a few times. TCRdb shows a much larger clone's protein in place of this DNA's translation, and the two differ at residue 15, likely through a read error; the protein shown is translated from the DNA. The V gene corresponds to TRDV1; no J gene was called; whether TRDD3, the table's D call, matches the DNA was not checked. The CDR3 is 17 amino acids. Germline loops: CDR1 TSWWSYY, CDR2 QGS. The CDR3 loop is CALGGPPRDTSSDKPIF. The CDR3 DNA follows: TGTGCTCTTGGGGGACCACCCCGGGATACGAGCTCCGATAAACCCATCTTT.

At least ten counts were recorded for this clone. The chain recombines TRDV1 with TRDJ1; tentative D call: TRDD2 (6 bases). This CDR3 contains 21 residues. Per germline, CDR1 TSWWSYY and CDR2 QGS. V was trimmed by 1 base and J by 2 bases, leaving 29 bases between them. The CDR3 reads CALGERLLLRSAGWVTDKLIF. For the CDR3, the DNA is TGTGCTCTTGGGGAACGGCTCCTACTACGTTCGGCTGGGTGGGTAACCGATAAACTCATCTTT.

On this clone itself: TCRdb shows a much larger clone's protein in place of this DNA's translation, and the two differ at residue 13, likely through a read error; the protein shown is translated from the DNA. The V call is TRDV1, the J call TRDJ1, with D perhaps TRDD3 (5 bases). Germline V CDR1 and CDR2: TSWWSYY, QGS. V gave up 2 bases and J gave up 1 base, with 41 bases separating them. The CDR3 length is 25 residues. The CDR3 reads CALGESTEQATSCPHWYMGTDKLIF. DNA for the CDR3: TGTGCTCTTGGGGAAAGTACTGAACAGGCTACGTCCTGCCCTCACTGGTATATGGGCACCGATAAACTCATCTTT.

This clone has a count of ten or more. This sequence is one base from a far larger clone and is likely a read error. At the DNA level, this CDR3 is encoded by other sequences in the same sample as well. The V call is TRDV1, the J call TRDJ1, with D maybe TRDD2 (5 bases). This CDR3 is 17 amino acids long. Per the germline V gene, CDR1 is TSWWSYY and CDR2 is QGS. This CDR3 is CALVERVSIPYTDKLIF. The CDR3 DNA reads as TGTGCTCTTGTCGAACGAGTGAGTATTCCCTACACCGATAAGCTCATCTTT.

This clone has a count of ten or more. TCRdb attributes to this sequence the protein of a much larger clone, which differs from the DNA translation at residue 3; a read error is likely, and the protein displayed is translated from the DNA. The CDR3 DNA reads TGTGCTCCTGGGGAACGAATACTGGGGGATACGCGCGATAAACTCATCTTT. It encodes CAPGERILGDTRDKLIF. This sequence joins TRDV1 and TRDJ1, with 13 positions matching TRDD3. CDR1 TSWWSYY and CDR2 QGS come from the germline V gene. The CDR3 spans 17 residues.

CDR3 DNA sequence: TGTGCTCTTGGGGAACCTTTCGCCCCCCTCTACTTCCTACGGAAGGACACGCACACCGATAAACTCATCTTT. Translation: CALGEPFAPLYFLRKDTHTDKLIF. The rearrangement uses TRDV1 and TRDJ1, with 8 bases that match TRDD2. The CDR3 contains 24 residues. CDR1 is TSWWSYY, CDR2 QGS, per germline. Trimming at V came to 1 base and at J to 0 bases, leaving 28 bases not matched to a gene.